This TCR beta chain was found in a study of cytomegalovirus exposure and HLA in healthy donors. Concerning this clone itself: Its antigen remains unidentified.

The PCR contained 60 Vbeta and 13 Jbeta primers. The assay was immunoSEQ multiplex PCR, and TCRdb's table has in-frame clones only and misses some. The table lists approximately 110,000 clones, over 60% of them singletons. The V gene lost 6 bases and the J gene lost 0 bases, with 9 bases spanning the gap. Germline V CDR1 and CDR2: SGHTA, FQGNSA. This CDR3 contains 15 residues. Overall study findings and caveats: A later analysis showed TCR association rates differing by HLA locus, peaking at DRB1 and lowest at HLA-C.

The chain has TRBV7-2 and TRBJ1-6; D gene unclear. This sequence originates from a woman aged 40 to 50 in good health and CMV-seropositive. Sequences were obtained from PBMCs. In DNA, the CDR3 is TGTGCCAGCAGGTTTATGAGCTCCTATAATTCACCCCTCCACTTT. Translated, it gives CASRFMSSYNSPLHF.